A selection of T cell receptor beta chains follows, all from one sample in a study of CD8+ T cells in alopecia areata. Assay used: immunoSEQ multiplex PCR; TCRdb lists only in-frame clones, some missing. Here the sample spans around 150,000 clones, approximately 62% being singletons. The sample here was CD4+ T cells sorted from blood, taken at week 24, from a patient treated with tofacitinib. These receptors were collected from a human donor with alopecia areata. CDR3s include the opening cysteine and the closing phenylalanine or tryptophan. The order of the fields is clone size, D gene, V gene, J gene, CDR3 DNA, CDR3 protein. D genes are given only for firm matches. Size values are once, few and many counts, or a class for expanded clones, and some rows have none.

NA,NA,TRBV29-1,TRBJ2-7,TGCAGCGTTGCAGGGATTCTCTCCTACGAGCAGTACTTC,CSVAGILSYEQYF
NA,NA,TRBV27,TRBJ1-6,TGTGCCAGCAGTTCGTTTGGCTCCTATAATTCACCCCTCCACTTT,CASSSFGSYNSPLHF
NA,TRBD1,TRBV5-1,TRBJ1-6,TGCGCCAGCAGCTTGGGGGACAGGCGCCCCTTAAGGGCCCTCCACTTT,CASSLGDRRPLRALHF
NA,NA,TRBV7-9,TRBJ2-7,TGTGCCAGCAGCTTGGGCACTCTAGGGCTAGGGGAGCAGTACTTC,CASSLGTLGLGEQYF
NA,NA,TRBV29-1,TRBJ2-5,TGCACGGCCCGGGAAGGGGAGACCCAGTACTTC,CTAREGETQYF
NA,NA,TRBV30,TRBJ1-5,TGTGCCTGGAGTGTACGTGGGAATCAGCCCCAGCATTTT,CAWSVRGNQPQHF
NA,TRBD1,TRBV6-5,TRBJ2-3,TGTGCCACAATAGAATGGACAGGGAGCACAGATACGCAGTATTTT,CATIEWTGSTDTQYF
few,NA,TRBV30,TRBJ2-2,TGTGCCTGGAGTATGGGGGTCGGGGAGCTGTTTTTT,CAWSMGVGELFF
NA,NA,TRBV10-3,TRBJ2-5,TGTGCCATCAGCGTAAGAGAGGGAGAGACCCAGTACTTC,CAISVREGETQYF
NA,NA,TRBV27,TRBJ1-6,TGTGCCAGCAGTTCGGGGCGCCTGGGTAATTCACCCCTCCACTTT,CASSSGRLGNSPLHF
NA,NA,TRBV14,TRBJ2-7,TGTGCCAGCAGCCGTACTGTTGCGCTCGAGCAGTACTTC,CASSRTVALEQYF
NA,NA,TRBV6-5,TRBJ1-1,TGTGCCAGCAGTTACTCGATCGGCAGATCGAACACTGAAGCTTTCTTT,CASSYSIGRSNTEAFF
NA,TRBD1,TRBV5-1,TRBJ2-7,TGCGCCAGCAGCTTGGAGGGGGCTGAGCAGTACTTC,CASSLEGAEQYF
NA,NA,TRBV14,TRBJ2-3,TGTGCCAGCAGCCAAGACGGGACGTTACTCTATACGCAGTATTTT,CASSQDGTLLYTQYF
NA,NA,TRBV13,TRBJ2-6,TGTGCCAGCAGCTTCTTCAGCTCTGGGGCCAACGTCCTGACTTTC,CASSFFSSGANVLTF
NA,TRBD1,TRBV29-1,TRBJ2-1,TGCAGCGTTGACGGACAGGGAACCGGTGAGCAGTTCTTC,CSVDGQGTGEQFF
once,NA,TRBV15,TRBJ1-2,TGTGCCACCAGCAAGGGGCCGGGTCACGACTATGGCTACACCTTC,CATSKGPGHDYGYTF
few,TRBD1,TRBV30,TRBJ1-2,TGTGCCTGGAGACCGACAGGGACCGACTATGGCTACACCTTC,CAWRPTGTDYGYTF
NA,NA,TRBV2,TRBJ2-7,TGTGCCAGCAGTGATAGAGCAGGGTTCTCCTACGAGCAGTACTTC,CASSDRAGFSYEQYF
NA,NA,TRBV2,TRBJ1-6,TGTGCCAGCAGACGGGAGGGCTCACCCCTCCACTTT,CASRREGSPLHF
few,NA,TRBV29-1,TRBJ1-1,TGCAGCGTTGCCGGGGCAATCAGGGCGGCGGCTTTCTTT,CSVAGAIRAAAFF
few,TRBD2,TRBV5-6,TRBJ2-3,TGTGCCAGCAGCTTGGAGGCGGGGGGTTCAGATACGCAGTATTTT,CASSLEAGGSDTQYF
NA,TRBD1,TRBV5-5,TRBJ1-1,TGTGCCAGCAGCAAAGGACAGGGGGTGATTCCTGAAGCTTTCTTT,CASSKGQGVIPEAFF
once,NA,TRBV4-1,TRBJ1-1,TGCGCCAGCAGCCGAACCAGGGGTACTGAAGCTTTCTTT,CASSRTRGTEAFF
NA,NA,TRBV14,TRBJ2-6,TGTGCCAGCACTTCCCCTGGGGCCAACGTCCTGACTTTC,CASTSPGANVLTF
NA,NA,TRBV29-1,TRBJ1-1,TGCAGCGTTGAAGAGACTGGGCCGGCAGAAGCTTTCTTT,CSVEETGPAEAFF
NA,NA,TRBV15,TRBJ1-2,TGTGCCACCAGCGTTGACCCCTCCGGCCTCTATGGCTACACCTTC,CATSVDPSGLYGYTF
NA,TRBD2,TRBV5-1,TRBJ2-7,TGCGCCAGCAGCCGGACTAGGACCTACGAGCAGTACTTC,CASSRTRTYEQYF
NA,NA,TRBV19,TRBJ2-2,TGTGCCAGTAGTATTCGGGGGCCCATTGCAGGGGAGCTGTTTTTT,CASSIRGPIAGELFF
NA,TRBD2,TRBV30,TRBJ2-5,TGTGCCTGGAGCCTCCTAGCGGGGCAAGAGACCCAGTACTTC,CAWSLLAGQETQYF
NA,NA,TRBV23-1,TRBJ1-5,TGCGCCAGCAGTCAACCTTTCCCGGGTTCTAGCAATCAGCCCCAGCATTTT,CASSQPFPGSSNQPQHF
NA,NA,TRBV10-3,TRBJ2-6,TGTGCCATCAGCAGACAGGTGACGAACTCTGGGGCCAACGTCCTGACTTTC,CAISRQVTNSGANVLTF
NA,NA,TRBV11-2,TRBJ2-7,TGTGCCAGCAGCCCTCGCCAGGGATCCTACGAGCAGTACTTC,CASSPRQGSYEQYF